A selection of T cell receptor beta chains follows, all from one sample in a study of CD8 T cells in ankylosing spondylitis. One entry per CDR3 protein, called by TCRdb with MiXCR from the 5' RACE reads. The data hold 180,000 or so distinct CDR3 sequences, with approximately 10% observed a single time. The material sequenced was blood, either unsorted or a sorted T cell fraction (not recorded which). The source is a male donor with ankylosing spondylitis or in good health (not recorded which). Each CDR3 is given with its conserved first and last residue. Each record gives: J gene, clone size, V gene, CDR3 length, D gene, CDR3 DNA, CDR3 protein. The D gene is left open where the match is weak. Clone size is stated in some rows and not others, as once, few, many or a class when expanded.

>TRBJ1-5|many|TRBV6-1|14|.
TGTGCCAGCAAAGAGTGGCGGGTAAATCAGCCCCAGCATTTT
CASKEWRVNQPQHF
>TRBJ2-4|many|TRBV12-3/TRBV12-4|15|.
TGTGCCAGCAGTCTCGAGCATGGGGCGAGGGACGTTCAGTACTTC
CASSLEHGARDVQYF
>TRBJ2-7|many|TRBV6-2/TRBV6-3|13|.
TGTGCCAGCAGTCGGACCCTCACCTACGAGCAGTACTTC
CASSRTLTYEQYF
>TRBJ2-1|many|TRBV15|16|TRBD1
TGTGCCACCAGCAGTAACTTGATGACAGGGCCGCATGAGCAGTTCTTC
CATSSNLMTGPHEQFF
>TRBJ2-3|.|TRBV5-1|14|TRBD2
TGCGCCAGCAGCTTGGCAGCGGGACCCGGTACGCAGTATTTT
CASSLAAGPGTQYF
>TRBJ1-1|many|TRBV12-3/TRBV12-4|14|.
TGTGCCAGCAGTTTGAAACAGGCGAACACTGAAGCTTTCTTT
CASSLKQANTEAFF
>TRBJ2-4|.|TRBV7-8|13|.
TGTGCCAGCAGCTTAGCTCAAGAATACATTCAGTACTTC
CASSLAQEYIQYF
>TRBJ2-2|few|TRBV10-2|11|.
TGCGCCAGCAGTGTAGGGGGGGAGCTGTTTTTT
CASSVGGELFF
>TRBJ2-1|many|TRBV24-1|14|.
TGTGCCACCAGTGATTCGACGAAGACCAATGAGCAGTTCTTC
CATSDSTKTNEQFF
>TRBJ2-1|many|TRBV5-1|15|TRBD2
TGCGCCAGCAGCCCGGGACTAGGCTCCTACAATGAGCAGTTCTTC
CASSPGLGSYNEQFF
>TRBJ1-5|many|TRBV27|12|.
TGTGCCAGCAGATCCGGAAATCAGCCCCAGCATTTT
CASRSGNQPQHF
>TRBJ2-6|few|TRBV14|15|.
TGTGCCAGCAGCCGACAGACCTCTGGGGCCAACGTCCTGACTTTC
CASSRQTSGANVLTF